This TCR beta chain was sequenced during a study of OX40 agonist ivuxolimab in advanced cancers. Study in general: Given to patients was ivuxolimab, an agonistic anti-OX40 (CD134) antibody.

On this clone: What it binds is not known.

Deletions cut 9 bases from V and 0 bases from J, with 12 bases between. CDR3 length: 14 residues. Germline loops: CDR1 SGHNT, CDR2 YYREEE (reference sequence). Drawing of blood for sampling happened at baseline, at cycle 4 day 1, and at cycle 7 day 1. Study-level findings and limits: Low levels of normalized T-cell clonal expansion also appeared in some nonresponders.

TCRdb's copy holds only in-frame clones and misses some; the assay was immunoSEQ multiplex PCR. The sample has roughly 80,000 clones, 75% to 85% seen once; the top ten hold under 0.75%. The sequence derives from an adult with an advanced solid tumor such as melanoma, head and neck, liver or kidney cancer. This material consisted of CD4+ or CD8+ T cells sorted from blood, taken in a trial of the OX40 agonist ivuxolimab. The J gene is TRBJ1-4, the V gene TRBV5-4; D might be TRBD1 (5 bases). The CDR3 protein is CATGQTSTNEKLFF. CDR3 bases: TGTGCCACCGGACAAACTTCAACTAATGAAAAACTGTTTTTT.